Reported below is one T cell receptor beta chain. No antigen is known for it. This sample stems from a study of CD8 T cells in ankylosing spondylitis. General study results and limits: Disease-associated clones were reportedly significantly overrepresented in matched ankylosing spondylitis synovial fluid. Made up of eight highly homologous variants, a TCR beta motif appeared characteristic of ankylosing spondylitis blood. Some of the motif variants had earlier been found in reactive arthritis patients' fluid and blood. Relatively scarce in peripheral blood, disease-linked clones were CD8+.

The CDR3 has 15 amino acids. CDR1 is SQVTM, CDR2 ANQGSEA, per germline. Trimming cost V 1 base and J 10 bases; bases outside gene matches: 11. One entry per CDR3 protein results from TCRdb running MiXCR on the 5' RACE reads. The repertoire consists of about 92,000 distinct CDR3 sequences, with 8.8% occurring once and the leading ten covering roughly 5%. The sequence was collected from a male donor with ankylosing spondylitis or in good health (not recorded which). Sequencing was done on a sample of blood, either unsorted or a sorted T cell fraction (not recorded which). The chain combines TRBV29-1 with TRBJ2-1; TRBD2 matches at 9 bases. CDR3 residues: CSVEGGELAGYEQFF. The DNA of the CDR3 is TGCAGCGTTGAAGGGGGGGAGCTAGCGGGGTACGAGCAGTTCTTC.